Sequencing of this T cell receptor (beta chain) was carried out in a study of T-cell memory formation after mild COVID-19 (dated by TCRdb to the early 2020s). In the study overall: Most TCR sequence clusters were specific to one of the two donors. The cohort was made up of two young adult volunteers, one female and one male, who were previously healthy. Longitudinal TCRalpha and TCRbeta repertoire sequencing tracked T-cell clones expanding and contracting after mild COVID-19 in a couple of donors. Here is what the overall study found, with its caveats: Some responding clones were detected in pre-infection memory, suggesting pre-existing cross-reactive memory T cells joined the SARS-CoV-2 response. Contracting CD4+ clones were found mainly in CM and EM memory subsets, while CD8+ clones were enriched in EMRA. Only a couple of mild cases were covered by the study, and larger cohorts that include severe cases with pre-infection samples were considered necessary. Whether the second-wave clones peaking on day 37 were SARS-CoV-2 specific was not confirmed. Clones that contracted from day 15 to 85 showed balanced CD4/CD8 phenotypes, whereas a second wave of clones that expanded from day 15 to 37 leaned towards CD4+.

PBMCs were isolated by Ficoll-Paque density gradient centrifugation. Sequencing was performed on an Illumina NovaSeq 6000. TCRalpha and TCRbeta cDNA libraries were constructed by 5'RACE with constant-segment primers, with sample barcodes and unique molecular identifiers being introduced. RNA was extracted from every sample with Trizol reagent. Amplification of the libraries took two PCR steps, and the second step added a second sample barcode plus Illumina TruSeq adapters. Libraries were sequenced on an Illumina NovaSeq with 2 x 150 bp paired-end reads. The original pipeline was this. Demultiplexing of reads and collapsing into UMI-guided consensus sequences were performed with migec v1.2.7. Using mixcr v2.1.11, the UMI consensuses were aligned to TRA and TRB V and J templates and assembled into clonotypes. A clonotype was counted as expanded or contracted only if both edgeR and NoisET called the change significant, with noise models trained on biological replicates. For edgeR calls, the cutoffs were a false discovery rate-adjusted p below 0.01 and a log2 fold-change threshold of 1. PCA with hierarchical clustering of max-normalized trajectories of the 1000 most abundant clonotypes was used as exploratory dynamics analysis. The CD4 or CD8 phenotype of responding clones was assigned using the separately sequenced CD4+ and CD8+ repertoires. Clones were called with MiXCR by TCRdb after fastp trimmed the public reads at Q25, and only in-frame beta chains were retained. A single entry per CDR3 protein holds the most common genes and DNA from its merged rows. The V and J calls and clone size come from TCRdb's table, not from the authors' own analysis. A total of 160,000 or so distinct CDR3 sequences appear in this sample, around a third of them only once. The biggest ten clones account for about 12% of the sample.

There are a few counts of this clonotype. What this receptor recognizes is not known. One base away there is no much larger clone; base qualities are not given. Cut back by 7 bases and 0 bases, the V and J ends lie 10 bases apart. The germline V gene supplies CDR1 SGHRS and CDR2 YFSETQ. From its cysteine to its phenylalanine, the CDR3 spans 14 amino acids. CDR3 DNA only is kept here, 42 bases in frame from base 1. The receptor chain draws on TRBV5-1 and TRBJ1-4; too little of a D gene remains to name it. The source material was PBMCs or a T cell subset sorted from them (not recorded which). The clonotype originates from an adult woman who had mild COVID-19 (a few samples of this study predate the infection). The sample titles of this study are shuffled in the database, so cell type and time point are left out; the donor was told from shared clones. The CDR3 here reads CASQDGPTNEKLFF. The nucleotide sequence reads TGCGCCAGCCAAGACGGACCAACTAATGAAAAACTGTTTTTT.